There are many counts of the clone carrying this T cell receptor (beta chain). These data are taken from a study of prognosis after radiotherapy for stage I lung cancer. As for the study in general: Subsequent to radiotherapy, distant metastatic disease emerged in a handful of patients (median approximately seven months), whereas about 16 exhibited no significant progression.

Trimming shortened V by 0 bases and J by 4 bases, and 7 bases separated the two germline ends. This CDR3 has 13 amino acids. CDR1 and CDR2 from the germline V gene are SGHNT and YYREEE (reference sequence). The authors amplified TCR beta CDR3 from genomic DNA using two-round multiplex PCR. The first round of PCR was done with primers that matched each TRBV and TRBJ gene. TCRdb passed the multiplex PCR reads through MiXCR, listing each CDR3 protein once. Altogether about 59,000 distinct CDR3 sequences are present, about 25% being singletons, with the ten largest covering around 8.1%. Sequencing used PBMCs, obtained before or after stereotactic body radiation therapy (not recorded which). The origin of this receptor is a donor at least 50 years old with non-small cell lung cancer. The chain is built from TRBV5-4 and TRBJ1-2; D call uncertain. The CDR3 sequence is CASSLVGSYGYTF. DNA for the CDR3: TGTGCCAGCAGCTTGGTGGGCAGCTATGGCTACACCTTC. The whole variable domain, remainder taken from reference TRBV5-4 and TRBJ1-2, is ETGVTQSPTHLIKTRGQQVTLRCSSQSGHNTVSWYQQALGQGPQFIFQYYREEENGRGNFPPRFSGLQFPNYSSELNVNALELDDSALYLCASSLVGSYGYTFGSGTRLTVV.